This is a list of T cell receptor beta chains from one sample in a study of cytomegalovirus exposure and HLA in healthy donors. The repertoire was sequenced with immunoSEQ multiplex PCR; TCRdb's copy has only in-frame clones and lacks some. The profile shows around 140,000 clones, roughly four fifths of them singletons. Sequencing input: PBMCs. Every receptor here comes from a man aged 18 to 35 in good health and CMV-seropositive. Each CDR3 is given with its conserved first and last residue. The D gene is left open where the match is weak. Clone size appears in some rows only: once, few, many, or a class for an expanded clone.

D gene,clone size,V gene,J gene,CDR3 protein,CDR3 DNA
TRBD1,.,TRBV5-1,TRBJ1-1,CASSWGGQGGTEAFF,TGCGCCAGCAGCTGGGGGGGACAGGGCGGAACTGAAGCTTTCTTT
TRBD2,.,TRBV6-1,TRBJ2-3,CASSGRLAGGPDTQYF,TGTGCCAGCAGTGGCCGTTTAGCGGGAGGTCCAGATACGCAGTATTTT
.,.,TRBV6-5,TRBJ1-6,CASSYSLGIPASPLHF,TGTGCCAGCAGTTACTCGCTCGGGATCCCGGCTTCACCCCTCCACTTT
TRBD1,.,TRBV27,TRBJ1-2,CASSSWTGTDYGYTF,TGTGCCAGCAGTTCATGGACAGGTACGGACTATGGCTACACCTTC
.,few,TRBV5-1,TRBJ2-7,CASSFRYSYEQYF,TGCGCCAGCAGCTTCAGATACTCCTACGAGCAGTACTTC
.,once,TRBV5-1,TRBJ1-2,CASSLGMGDGYGYTF,TGCGCCAGCAGCTTGGGGATGGGCGACGGCTATGGCTACACCTTC
.,once,TRBV15,TRBJ2-7,CATSSTRGGRSYEQYF,TGTGCCACCAGCTCAACGAGGGGGGGTCGTTCCTACGAGCAGTACTTC
TRBD1,.,TRBV25-1,TRBJ2-2,CASSERGQLNTGELFF,TGTGCCAGCAGTGAACGGGGACAGTTGAACACCGGGGAGCTGTTTTTT
TRBD1,.,TRBV5-1,TRBJ1-1,CASSPDRGTEAFF,TGCGCCAGCAGCCCGGACAGGGGCACTGAAGCTTTCTTT
TRBD2,.,TRBV7-9,TRBJ2-3,CASSLGPPSSAGVTDTQYF,TGTGCCAGCAGCTTAGGACCTCCATCTAGCGCGGGGGTCACAGATACGCAGTATTTT
.,.,TRBV28,TRBJ1-2,CASVPAGRAYGYTF,TGTGCCAGCGTGCCAGCGGGCAGGGCCTATGGCTACACCTTC
.,few,TRBV28,TRBJ2-1,CASSFGGVNEQFF,TGTGCCAGCAGTTTCGGCGGGGTCAATGAGCAGTTCTTC
.,.,TRBV5-1,TRBJ1-2,CASSLDGGSGYTF,TGCGCCAGCAGCTTGGACGGGGGATCTGGCTACACCTTC
TRBD1,.,TRBV7-9,TRBJ2-7,CASSQTGEVTYEQYF,TGTGCCAGCAGCCAAACAGGGGAAGTAACCTACGAGCAGTACTTC
TRBD1,.,TRBV6-1,TRBJ1-2,CASSPTGGADYGYTF,TGTGCCAGCAGCCCCACAGGGGGCGCGGACTATGGCTACACCTTC
.,.,TRBV6-6,TRBJ1-5,CASVWETRNQPQHF,TGTGCCAGCGTGTGGGAGACGCGCAATCAGCCCCAGCATTTT
TRBD1,.,TRBV19,TRBJ1-5,CASSIKGQVNQPQHF,TGTGCCAGTAGTATTAAGGGACAGGTCAATCAGCCCCAGCATTTT
.,few,TRBV5-1,TRBJ2-7,CASTKPTASYEQYF,TGTGCCAGCACCAAACCGACAGCGAGCTACGAGCAGTACTTC
TRBD1,.,TRBV27,TRBJ2-7,CASSVNRGYEQYF,TGTGCCAGCAGTGTAAACAGGGGCTACGAGCAGTACTTC
.,few,TRBV27,TRBJ1-2,CASSYDSGVYGYTF,TGTGCCAGCAGTTATGACAGCGGGGTATACGGCTACACCTTC
TRBD1,.,TRBV11-2,TRBJ1-1,CASSLDRDRGGNTEAFF,TGTGCCAGCAGCTTAGATCGGGACAGAGGGGGGAACACTGAAGCTTTCTTT
TRBD2,.,TRBV15,TRBJ2-7,CATSSGLAGSYEQYF,TGTGCCACCAGCAGCGGACTAGCGGGATCCTACGAGCAGTACTTC
TRBD1,.,TRBV5-1,TRBJ1-1,CASSAGTGGNTEAFF,TGCGCCAGCAGCGCAGGGACAGGGGGGAACACTGAAGCTTTCTTT
TRBD1,.,TRBV11-2,TRBJ1-3,CASLGQATGNTIYF,TGTGCCAGTCTCGGACAGGCGACTGGAAACACCATATATTTT
.,once,TRBV19,TRBJ1-5,CASSIAGPQPQHF,TGTGCCAGTAGTATCGCAGGGCCCCAGCCCCAGCATTTT
.,.,TRBV9,TRBJ2-5,CASSGEETQYF,TGTGCCAGCAGCGGAGAAGAGACCCAGTACTTC
.,.,TRBV28,TRBJ1-3,CASSEVRSGNTIYF,TGTGCCAGCAGTGAGGTGAGGTCTGGAAACACCATATATTTT
TRBD2,.,TRBV28,TRBJ2-7,CASSSPTSGRAYEQYF,TGTGCCAGCAGTTCCCCCACTAGCGGGAGGGCCTACGAGCAGTACTTC
TRBD2,.,TRBV5-1,TRBJ2-1,CASSPLAGAYNEQFF,TGCGCCAGCAGCCCCCTGGCGGGGGCCTACAATGAGCAGTTCTTC
.,.,TRBV5-4,TRBJ2-3,CASSLDPFTDTQYF,TGTGCCAGCAGCTTGGATCCCTTCACAGATACGCAGTATTTT
.,.,TRBV27,TRBJ2-6,CASSLSGANVLTF,TGTGCCAGCAGCCTATCTGGGGCCAACGTCCTGACTTTC
.,once,TRBV2,TRBJ2-2,CASSPGGQNTGELFF,TGTGCCAGCAGTCCCGGGGGGCAGAACACCGGGGAGCTGTTTTTT
TRBD1,.,TRBV18,TRBJ2-7,CASSNTGTEYYEQYF,TGTGCCAGCTCAAATACCGGGACAGAGTACTACGAGCAGTACTTC
TRBD1,.,TRBV5-1,TRBJ2-3,CASSQGQGGTDTQYF,TGCGCCAGCAGCCAGGGACAGGGGGGCACAGATACGCAGTATTTT
TRBD1,.,TRBV27,TRBJ2-1,CASSFGTDNEQFF,TGTGCCAGCAGCTTCGGGACAGACAATGAGCAGTTCTTC
TRBD2,.,TRBV5-1,TRBJ2-2,CASSPFPPGLASAGELFF,TGCGCCAGCAGCCCGTTTCCGCCGGGACTAGCTTCTGCCGGGGAGCTGTTTTTT
TRBD1,.,TRBV7-8,TRBJ2-7,CASSSGQDSSYEQYF,TGTGCCAGCAGCTCGGGACAGGACAGCTCCTACGAGCAGTACTTC
TRBD1,.,TRBV6-5,TRBJ1-1,CASSTDRGGTEAFF,TGTGCCAGCAGTACCGACAGGGGAGGCACTGAAGCTTTCTTT
TRBD1,.,TRBV28,TRBJ2-7,CASSLSGTGVYEQYF,TGTGCCAGCAGTTTATCAGGGACAGGGGTCTACGAGCAGTACTTC
.,once,TRBV2,TRBJ1-1,CASSQGPRTEAFF,TGTGCCAGCAGCCAGGGCCCGAGGACTGAAGCTTTCTTT
.,.,TRBV12-5,TRBJ1-2,CASGLPPGRANYGYTF,TGTGCTAGTGGTTTGCCACCGGGCAGGGCTAACTATGGCTACACCTTC
TRBD1,few,TRBV28,TRBJ2-3,CASSPGGQGADTQYF,TGTGCCAGCAGCCCCGGGGGACAGGGGGCAGATACGCAGTATTTT
TRBD1,.,TRBV4-1,TRBJ2-7,CASSQTRGGLKEQYF,TGCGCCAGCAGCCAAACGCGAGGGGGCCTGAAAGAGCAGTACTTC
.,.,TRBV9,TRBJ1-5,CASSVDGQPQHF,TGTGCCAGCAGCGTAGACGGTCAGCCCCAGCATTTT
.,few,TRBV19,TRBJ1-5,CASSNQDSPDSNQPQHF,TGTGCCAGTAGCAACCAGGACAGCCCCGATAGCAATCAGCCCCAGCATTTT